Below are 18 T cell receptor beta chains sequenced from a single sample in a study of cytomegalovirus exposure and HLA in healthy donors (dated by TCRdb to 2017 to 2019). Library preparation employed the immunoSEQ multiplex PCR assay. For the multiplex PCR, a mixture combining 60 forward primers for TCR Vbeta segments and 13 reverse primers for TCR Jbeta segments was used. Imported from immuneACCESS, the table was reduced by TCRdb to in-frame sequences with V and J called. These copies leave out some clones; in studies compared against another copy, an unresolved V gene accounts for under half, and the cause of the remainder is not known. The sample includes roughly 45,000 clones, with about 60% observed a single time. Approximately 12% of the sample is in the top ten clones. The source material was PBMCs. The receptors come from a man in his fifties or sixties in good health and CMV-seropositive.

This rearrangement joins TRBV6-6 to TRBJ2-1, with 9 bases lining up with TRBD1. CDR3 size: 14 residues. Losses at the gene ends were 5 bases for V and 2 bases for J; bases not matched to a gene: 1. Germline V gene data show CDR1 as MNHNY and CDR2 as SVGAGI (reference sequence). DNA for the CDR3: TGTGCCAGCAGTAGGGACAGGGCCTACAATGAGCAGTTCTTC. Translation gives CASSRDRAYNEQFF.

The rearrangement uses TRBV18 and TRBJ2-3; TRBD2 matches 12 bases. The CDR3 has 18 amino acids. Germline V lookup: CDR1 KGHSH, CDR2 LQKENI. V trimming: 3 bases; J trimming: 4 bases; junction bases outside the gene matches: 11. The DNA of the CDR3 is TGTGCCAGCTCACCTCGTCCTCTAGCGGGAGGGCTCGCAGATACGCAGTATTTT. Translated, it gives CASSPRPLAGGLADTQYF.

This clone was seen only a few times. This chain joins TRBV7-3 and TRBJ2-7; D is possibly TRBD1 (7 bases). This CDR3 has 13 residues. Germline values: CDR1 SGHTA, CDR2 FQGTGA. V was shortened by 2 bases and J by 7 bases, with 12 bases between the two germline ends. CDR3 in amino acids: CASSLGQGGEQYF. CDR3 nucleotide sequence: TGTGCCAGCAGCTTAGGGCAGGGGGGAGAGCAGTACTTC.

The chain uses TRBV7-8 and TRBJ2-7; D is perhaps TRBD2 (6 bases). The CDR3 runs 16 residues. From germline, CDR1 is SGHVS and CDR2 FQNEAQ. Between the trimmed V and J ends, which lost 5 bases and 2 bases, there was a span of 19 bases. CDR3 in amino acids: CASSPMGRGNPYEQYF. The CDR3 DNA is TGTGCCAGCAGCCCCATGGGGCGGGGCAACCCCTACGAGCAGTACTTC. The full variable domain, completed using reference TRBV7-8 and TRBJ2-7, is GAGVSQSPRYKVAKRGQDVALRCDPISGHVSLFWYQQALGQGPEFLTYFQNEAQLDKSGLPSDRFFAERPEGSVSTLKIQRTQQEDSAVYLCASSPMGRGNPYEQYFGPGTRLTVT.

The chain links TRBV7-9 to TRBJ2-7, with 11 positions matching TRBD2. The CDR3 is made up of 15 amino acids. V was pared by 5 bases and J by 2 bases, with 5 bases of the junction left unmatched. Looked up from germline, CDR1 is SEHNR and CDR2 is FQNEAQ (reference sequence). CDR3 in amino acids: CASSTGTSGPYEQYF. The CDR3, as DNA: TGTGCCAGCAGCACAGGGACTAGCGGACCCTACGAGCAGTACTTC.

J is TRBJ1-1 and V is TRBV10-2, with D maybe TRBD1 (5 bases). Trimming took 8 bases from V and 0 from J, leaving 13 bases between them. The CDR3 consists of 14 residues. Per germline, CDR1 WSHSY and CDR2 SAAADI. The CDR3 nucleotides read TGCGCCAGCGTGACAGAAATCATGAACACTGAAGCTTTCTTT. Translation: CASVTEIMNTEAFF.

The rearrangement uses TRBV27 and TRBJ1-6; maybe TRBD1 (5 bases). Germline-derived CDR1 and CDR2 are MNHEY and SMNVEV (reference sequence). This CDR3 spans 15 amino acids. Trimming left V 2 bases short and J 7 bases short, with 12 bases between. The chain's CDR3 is CASSLPGRGNSPLHF. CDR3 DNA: TGTGCCAGCAGTTTACCCGGACGGGGGAATTCACCCCTCCACTTT.

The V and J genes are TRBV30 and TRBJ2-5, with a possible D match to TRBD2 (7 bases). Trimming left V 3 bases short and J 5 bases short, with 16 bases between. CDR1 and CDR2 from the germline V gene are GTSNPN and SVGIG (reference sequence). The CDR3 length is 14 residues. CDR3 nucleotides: TGTGCCTGGAGCCTAGGGGGGGGATGGGAGACCCAGTACTTC. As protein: CAWSLGGGWETQYF.

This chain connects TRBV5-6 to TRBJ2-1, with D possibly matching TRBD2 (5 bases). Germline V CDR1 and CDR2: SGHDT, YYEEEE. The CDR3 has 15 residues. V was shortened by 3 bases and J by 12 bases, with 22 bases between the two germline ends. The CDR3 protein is CASSWVLGRARGQFF. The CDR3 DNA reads TGTGCCAGCAGCTGGGTCCTAGGTAGAGCACGGGGGCAGTTCTTC.

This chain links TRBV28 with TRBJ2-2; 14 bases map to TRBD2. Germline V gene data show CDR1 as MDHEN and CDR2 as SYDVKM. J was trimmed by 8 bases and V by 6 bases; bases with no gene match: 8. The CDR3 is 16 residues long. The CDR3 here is CASRRGTSGRGGELFF. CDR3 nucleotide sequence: TGTGCCAGCAGAAGGGGGACTAGCGGGAGAGGTGGGGAGCTGTTTTTT.

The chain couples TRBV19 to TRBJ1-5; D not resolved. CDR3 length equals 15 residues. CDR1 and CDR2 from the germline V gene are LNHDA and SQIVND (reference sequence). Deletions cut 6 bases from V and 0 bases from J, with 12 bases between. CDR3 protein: CASSPPGYSNQPQHF. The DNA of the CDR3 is TGTGCCAGTAGCCCCCCCGGGTATAGCAATCAGCCCCAGCATTTT. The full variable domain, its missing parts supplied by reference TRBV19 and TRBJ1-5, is DGGITQSPKYLFRKEGQNVTLSCEQNLNHDAMYWYRQDPGQGLRLIYYSQIVNDFQKGDIAEGYSVSREKKESFPLTVTSAQKNPTAFYLCASSPPGYSNQPQHFGDGTRLSIL.

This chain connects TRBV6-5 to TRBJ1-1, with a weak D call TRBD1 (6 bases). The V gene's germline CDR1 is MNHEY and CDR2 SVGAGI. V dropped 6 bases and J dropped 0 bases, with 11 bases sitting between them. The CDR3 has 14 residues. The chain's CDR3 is CASRGGALNTEAFF. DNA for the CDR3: TGTGCCAGCAGGGGGGGGGCCTTGAACACTGAAGCTTTCTTT.

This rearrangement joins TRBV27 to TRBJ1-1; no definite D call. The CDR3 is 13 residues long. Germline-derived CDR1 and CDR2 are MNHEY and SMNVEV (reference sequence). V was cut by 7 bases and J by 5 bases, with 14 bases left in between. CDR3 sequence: CASTPHGRTEAFF. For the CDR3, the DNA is TGTGCCAGCACCCCTCACGGGAGGACTGAAGCTTTCTTT.

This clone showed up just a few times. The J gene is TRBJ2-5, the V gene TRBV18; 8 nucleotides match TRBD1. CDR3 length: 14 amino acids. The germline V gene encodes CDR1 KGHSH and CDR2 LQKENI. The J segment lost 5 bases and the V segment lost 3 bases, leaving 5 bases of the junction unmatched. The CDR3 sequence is CASSPGTGQETQYF. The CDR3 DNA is TGTGCCAGCTCACCCGGGACAGGCCAGGAGACCCAGTACTTC.

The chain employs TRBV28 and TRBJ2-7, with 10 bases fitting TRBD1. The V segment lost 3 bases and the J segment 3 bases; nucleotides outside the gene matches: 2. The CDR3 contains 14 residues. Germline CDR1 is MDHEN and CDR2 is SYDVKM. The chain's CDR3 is CASSFGTGDYEQYF. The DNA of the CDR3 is TGTGCCAGCAGTTTTGGGACAGGGGACTACGAGCAGTACTTC.

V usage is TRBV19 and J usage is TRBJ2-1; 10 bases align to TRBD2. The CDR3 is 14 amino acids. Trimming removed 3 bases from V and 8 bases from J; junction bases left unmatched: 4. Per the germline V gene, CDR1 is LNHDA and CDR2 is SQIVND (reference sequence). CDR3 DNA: TGTGCCAGTAGTATTGCGCTAGCGGGAGATGAGCAGTTCTTC. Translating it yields CASSIALAGDEQFF.

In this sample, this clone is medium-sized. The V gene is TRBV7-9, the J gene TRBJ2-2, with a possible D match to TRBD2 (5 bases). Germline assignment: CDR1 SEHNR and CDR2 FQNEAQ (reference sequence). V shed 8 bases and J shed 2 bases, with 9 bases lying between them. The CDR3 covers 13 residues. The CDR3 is CASGSTNTGELFF. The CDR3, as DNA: TGTGCCAGCGGGAGCACCAACACCGGGGAGCTGTTTTTT.

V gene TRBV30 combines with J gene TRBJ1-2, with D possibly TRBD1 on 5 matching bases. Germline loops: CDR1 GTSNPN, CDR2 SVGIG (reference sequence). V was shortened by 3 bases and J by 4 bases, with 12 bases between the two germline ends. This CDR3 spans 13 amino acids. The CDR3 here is CAWSPGTTYGYTF. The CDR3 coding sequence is TGTGCCTGGAGCCCCGGGACTACCTATGGCTACACCTTC.